A single sample is the source of the 25 T cell receptor beta chains below, sequenced in a study of blood T cells in healthy people across ages. A second about 7 to 12 cycle PCR used barcoded and J-beta primers. TCRdb passed the 5' RACE reads through MiXCR, listing each CDR3 protein once. The top ten clones hold approximately 20% of a sample with under 950,000 distinct CDR3 sequences, 20% to 25% of them seen once. Sequencing input: blood. Receptors originate from a man between 65 and 85 years old in good health.

The rearrangement joins TRBV5-1 to TRBJ2-1; the match to TRBD2 covers 12 bases. The J call may be faulty, since TRBJ2-7 better matches the DNA end. The CDR3 totals 14 residues. Germline lookup yields CDR1 SGHRS and CDR2 YFSETQ. Here the CDR3 DNA reads TGCGCCAGCAGGGCTAGCGGGGGGGTCTACGAGCAGTACTTC. Translating gives CASRASGGVYEQYF.

This clonotype was picked up a small number of times. J is TRBJ2-3 and V is TRBV5-1; D is possibly TRBD2 (6 bases). Trimming cost V 2 bases and J 6 bases, with 13 bases left between them. The CDR3 extends over 14 amino acids. The germline CDR1 and CDR2 sequences are SGHRS and YFSETQ. The CDR3 DNA is TGCGCCAGCAGCTTAAAACTAGCCTACGATACGCAGTATTTT. The encoded protein is CASSLKLAYDTQYF.

This chain joins TRBV27 and TRBJ2-3, with TRBD2 matching 8 bases. The CDR3 totals 16 residues. The junction had 9 bases not matched to a gene; V was cut back by 3 bases and J by 4 bases. Germline loops: CDR1 MNHEY, CDR2 SMNVEV (reference sequence). The CDR3 region has the DNA TGTGCCAGCAGTTTCCTCAGCGGGAGAGGGGCAGATACGCAGTATTTT. Residues: CASSFLSGRGADTQYF.

This chain links TRBV18 with TRBJ2-5; TRBD1 aligns across 7 bases. Germline trimming cut 0 bases from V and 5 bases from J; bases unmatched to any gene: 3. CDR3 length: 14 residues. Germline V gives CDR1 KGHSH, CDR2 LQKENI. DNA of the CDR3: TGTGCCAGCTCACCACCGGGGACAGAGGAGACCCAGTACTTC. Its translation: CASSPPGTEETQYF. The full variable domain, in which reference TRBV18 and TRBJ2-5 provide the parts outside the CDR3, is NAGVMQNPRHLVRRRGQEARLRCSPMKGHSHVYWYRQLPEEGLKFMVYLQKENIIDESGMPKERFSAEFPKEGPSILRIQQVVRGDSAAYFCASSPPGTEETQYFGPGTRLLVL.

This clonotype was seen only a few times. V and J are TRBV20-1 and TRBJ1-5, with 8 bases lining up with TRBD1. The junction had 3 bases not matched to a gene; V was cut back by 6 bases and J by 5 bases. The CDR3 consists of 12 residues. Germline loops: CDR1 DFQATT, CDR2 SNEGSKA (reference sequence). CDR3 amino acids: CSAQTGDQPQHF. The CDR3 DNA is TGCAGTGCCCAGACAGGGGATCAGCCCCAGCATTTT.

CDR3 sequence (DNA): TGTGCCAGCAGCGCCTTTGGGGGGAGGGCCTACAATGAGCAGTTCTTC. Encoded protein: CASSAFGGRAYNEQFF. The rearrangement uses TRBV5-4 and TRBJ2-1; 7 bases are a match to TRBD2. CDR1 is SGHNT, CDR2 YYREEE, per germline (reference sequence). J gave up 2 bases and V 4 bases, and 9 bases lay outside the gene matches. The CDR3 loop spans 16 amino acids.

V usage is TRBV12-3 or TRBV12-4 and J usage is TRBJ2-5; a weak D match, TRBD1 (6 bases). This CDR3 has 13 amino acids. V lost 10 bases, J lost 5 bases, and 17 bases lay in between. CDR3 amino acids: CAISTGVEETQYF. CDR3 coding DNA: TGTGCCATCTCGACAGGCGTTGAGGAGACCCAGTACTTC.

The genes are TRBV5-1 and TRBJ1-1; tentative D call: TRBD1 (5 bases). The CDR3 is 19 amino acids. V was clipped by 5 bases and J by 1 base, with 27 bases between them. From germline, CDR1 is SGHRS and CDR2 YFSETQ. The CDR3 sequence is CASSLRTTGGSFGNTEAFF. The CDR3 DNA reads TGCGCCAGCAGTTTGCGGACAACAGGCGGGAGCTTCGGGAACACTGAAGCTTTCTTT.

This clonotype came up a few times. V gene TRBV6-6 combines with J gene TRBJ2-5; D perhaps matches TRBD1 (6 bases). The end of the DNA aligns better with TRBJ2-7, so the J call may be wrong. This CDR3 is built from 12 residues. The germline gives CDR1 MNHNY, CDR2 SVGAGI (reference sequence). The CDR3 loop is CASRGQSYEQYV. The CDR3 DNA sequence: TGTGCCAGCAGAGGACAGTCCTACGAGCAGTACGTC.

The chain is built from TRBV7-6 and TRBJ1-1, with D perhaps matching TRBD1 (6 bases). Germline-derived CDR1 and CDR2 are SGHVS and FNYEAQ. V shed 1 base and J shed 6 bases, with 12 bases lying between them. This CDR3 is built from 14 residues. The CDR3 bases are TGTGCCAGCAGCTTAGGGGGGGCCGGGGCTGAAGCTTTCTTT. Translating gives CASSLGGAGAEAFF.

This clonotype has a handful of counts. V usage is TRBV12-3 or TRBV12-4 and J usage is TRBJ2-7; D remains unclear. The J call may be faulty, since TRBJ2-5 better matches the DNA end. The CDR3 is 12 amino acids. The CDR3 DNA sequence: TGTGCCAGCAGTTTCTCCCTTCAGACCCAGTACTTC. As protein: CASSFSLQTQYF.

This clonotype has ten or more counts. The chain recombines TRBV20-1 with TRBJ2-7, with D tentatively TRBD1 (5 bases). V was shortened by 2 bases and J by 4 bases, with 9 bases between the two germline ends. The V gene's germline CDR1 is DFQATT and CDR2 SNEGSKA (reference sequence). This CDR3 contains 12 residues. The CDR3 region is CSARQDSYEQYF. In DNA, the CDR3 is TGCAGTGCTAGACAAGACAGTTACGAGCAGTACTTC.

In the case of this clonotype: A much larger clone differs by one base, so this may be a read error. This chain joins TRBV29-1 and TRBJ1-2, with D uncertain. The CDR3 covers 12 residues. Looked up from germline, CDR1 is SQVTM and CDR2 is ANQGSEA. CDR3 loop: CSAERRNYGYTF. DNA for the CDR3: TGCAGCGCTGAAAGACGGAACTATGGCTACACCTTC.

This clonotype occurred a few times. The CDR3 region is CASTKSGDSNEQFF. For the CDR3, the DNA is TGCGCCAGCACGAAAAGCGGAGATAGCAATGAGCAGTTCTTC. The chain employs TRBV5-1 and TRBJ2-1; D perhaps matches TRBD2 (5 bases). Germline CDR1 reads SGHRS; CDR2 reads YFSETQ. This CDR3 comprises 14 residues. V was shortened by 6 bases and J by 6 bases, with 16 bases between the two germline ends.

This clonotype was seen a handful of times. The genes are TRBV6-6 and TRBJ2-1; 7 bases align to TRBD2. V was clipped by 0 bases and J by 7 bases; unmatched bases: 3. This CDR3 comprises 14 residues. Germline V gene sequence: CDR1 MNHNY, CDR2 SVGAGI (reference sequence). CDR3 in amino acids: CASSYSRGGNEQFF. The CDR3 DNA is TGTGCCAGCAGTTACTCACGGGGAGGGAATGAGCAGTTCTTC.

This clonotype was detected only a few times. The chain employs TRBV3-1 and TRBJ2-3; 8 bases line up with TRBD2. The CDR3 covers 18 residues. CDR1 and CDR2 (germline): LGHDT, YNNKEL (reference sequence). V lost 2 bases to trimming and J lost 1 base; unmatched junction nucleotides: 11. This CDR3 is CASSQSQRAGARTDTQYF. CDR3 nucleotide sequence: TGTGCCAGCAGCCAATCCCAACGAGCGGGGGCCCGCACAGATACGCAGTATTTT.

The rearrangement uses TRBV29-1 and TRBJ2-7, with TRBD2 matching 7 bases. This CDR3 spans 12 amino acids. Germline loops: CDR1 SQVTM, CDR2 ANQGSEA. V dropped 5 bases and J dropped 2; count of bases not matched to a gene: 3. The CDR3 sequence is CSVKTSTYEQYF. DNA for the CDR3: TGCAGCGTTAAGACTAGCACCTACGAGCAGTACTTC.

This clonotype has just a few counts. The chain carries TRBV5-6 and TRBJ2-3; 9 nucleotides agree with TRBD2. The CDR3 contains 13 residues. V dropped 4 bases and J dropped 6; count of bases not matched to a gene: 3. Germline assignment: CDR1 SGHDT and CDR2 YYEEEE. The CDR3 loop is CASSRREGDTQYF. The CDR3 DNA is TGTGCCAGCAGCCGGCGGGAGGGCGATACGCAGTATTTT.

The chain carries TRBV15 and TRBJ2-5, with 9 bases aligning to TRBD1. Germline loops: CDR1 LNHNV, CDR2 YYDKDF (reference sequence). J gave up 2 bases and V 2 bases, and 6 bases lay outside the gene matches. This CDR3 comprises 16 residues. This CDR3 is CATSRKQGAGQETQYF. The CDR3 DNA reads TGTGCCACCAGCAGAAAACAGGGGGCTGGACAAGAGACCCAGTACTTC.

This clonotype was picked up a small number of times. This rearrangement joins TRBV6-5 to TRBJ1-2; D call uncertain. The ends were cut back, 0 bases at V and 5 bases at J, with 13 bases in the middle. CDR3 length: 15 residues. Germline loops: CDR1 MNHEY, CDR2 SVGAGI. The CDR3 loop reads CASSYSAVGGYGYTF. For the CDR3, the DNA is TGTGCCAGCAGTTACTCGGCCGTGGGCGGTTATGGCTACACCTTC.

V gene TRBV28 combines with J gene TRBJ2-3, with 9 nucleotides matching TRBD2. This CDR3 has 16 residues. CDR1 is MDHEN, CDR2 SYDVKM, per germline. Trimming cost V 5 bases and J 5 bases; bases outside gene matches: 11. Written as DNA, the CDR3 is TGTGCCAGCAGTCTGGCCTTAGCGGGGGTTATAGATACGCAGTATTTT. It specifies CASSLALAGVIDTQYF.

This clonotype was counted a few times. This chain uses TRBV11-3 with TRBJ2-3, with D possibly matching TRBD2 (5 bases). Trimming removed 3 bases from V and 6 bases from J, with 16 bases in between. The CDR3 runs 15 residues. The germline V gene has CDR1 SGHNT and CDR2 YENEEA. CDR3 nucleotide sequence: TGTGCCAGCAGCTTCGGACTGGAGGCGCCGGATACGCAGTATTTT. This gives the protein CASSFGLEAPDTQYF.

This clonotype has a single count. This chain joins TRBV20-1 and TRBJ2-3, with no clear D. The germline CDR1 and CDR2 sequences are DFQATT and SNEGSKA (reference sequence). The ends were cut back, 3 bases at V and 6 bases at J, with 10 bases in the middle. The CDR3 is 12 residues long. DNA of the CDR3: TGCAGTGCTAGTAAGACCAAGGATACGCAGTATTTT. Translating gives CSASKTKDTQYF.

The genes are TRBV19 and TRBJ1-2; D is undetermined. Trimming took 4 bases from V and 2 from J, leaving 35 bases between them. Germline CDR1 reads LNHDA; CDR2 reads SQIVND (reference sequence). This CDR3 spans 22 amino acids. The DNA for the CDR3 is TGTGCCAGTAGTAACCCACCTGGACGGTTGAACTATGGCGGGCGGTTGAACTATGGCTACACCTTC. This codes for CASSNPPGRLNYGGRLNYGYTF.

This sequence joins TRBV29-1 and TRBJ2-2; D gene uncertain. The CDR3 runs to 12 residues. V was cut by 7 bases and J by 6 bases, with 12 bases left in between. CDR1 is SQVTM, CDR2 ANQGSEA, per germline. CDR3 protein: CSAIDSPGELFF. The CDR3 bases are TGCAGCGCTATAGACTCCCCCGGGGAGCTGTTTTTT.